These 4 T cell receptor beta chains share one sample of origin, sequenced in a study of blood T cell repertoires in COVID-19. Data came from immunoSEQ multiplex PCR; TCRdb stores just in-frame clones and leaves some out. The table shows 100,000 to 150,000 clones, with 81% occurring only once. Sequencing was carried out using peripheral blood. The receptor source for this set is a man aged 25 to 40 with COVID-19, enrolled during active disease.

The genes are TRBV5-1 and TRBJ2-5; 9 nucleotides match TRBD1. The CDR3 extends over 17 amino acids. Trimming removed 2 bases from V and 4 bases from J; junction bases left unmatched: 12. The germline V gene has CDR1 SGHRS and CDR2 YFSETQ. This chain's CDR3 is CASSLQDRGGTRETQYF. The CDR3 coding sequence is TGCGCCAGCAGCTTACAGGACAGGGGAGGAACACGAGAGACCCAGTACTTC.

The chain is built from TRBV3-1 (or the pseudogene TRBV3-2) and TRBJ1-5; D remains ambiguous. CDR1 and CDR2 (germline): LGHDT, YNNKEL (reference sequence). The CDR3 consists of 18 residues. The V end was cut by 5 bases, the J end by 0 bases, with 20 bases between. The chain's CDR3 is CASSSSSGPAYSNQPQHF. DNA for the CDR3: TGTGCCAGCAGCTCAAGTAGTGGTCCAGCGTATAGCAATCAGCCCCAGCATTTT.

The V call is TRBV20-1, the J call TRBJ1-1; D is unresolved. Germline CDR1 and CDR2: DFQATT and SNEGSKA (reference sequence). V was trimmed by 0 bases and J by 9 bases, leaving 8 bases between them. The CDR3 is made up of 11 amino acids. DNA for the CDR3: TGCAGTGCTAGAGATCGCGGGAAAGCTTTCTTT. Its protein is CSARDRGKAFF.

This rearrangement joins TRBV9 to TRBJ1-2, with D hard to call. This CDR3 is 15 amino acids long. Germline V CDR1 and CDR2: SGDLS, YYNGEE. Trimming left V 4 bases short and J 7 bases short, with 20 bases between. The chain's CDR3 is CASSPQSGPFGGYTF. In DNA, the CDR3 is TGTGCCAGCAGCCCACAGTCCGGTCCATTTGGTGGCTACACCTTC.